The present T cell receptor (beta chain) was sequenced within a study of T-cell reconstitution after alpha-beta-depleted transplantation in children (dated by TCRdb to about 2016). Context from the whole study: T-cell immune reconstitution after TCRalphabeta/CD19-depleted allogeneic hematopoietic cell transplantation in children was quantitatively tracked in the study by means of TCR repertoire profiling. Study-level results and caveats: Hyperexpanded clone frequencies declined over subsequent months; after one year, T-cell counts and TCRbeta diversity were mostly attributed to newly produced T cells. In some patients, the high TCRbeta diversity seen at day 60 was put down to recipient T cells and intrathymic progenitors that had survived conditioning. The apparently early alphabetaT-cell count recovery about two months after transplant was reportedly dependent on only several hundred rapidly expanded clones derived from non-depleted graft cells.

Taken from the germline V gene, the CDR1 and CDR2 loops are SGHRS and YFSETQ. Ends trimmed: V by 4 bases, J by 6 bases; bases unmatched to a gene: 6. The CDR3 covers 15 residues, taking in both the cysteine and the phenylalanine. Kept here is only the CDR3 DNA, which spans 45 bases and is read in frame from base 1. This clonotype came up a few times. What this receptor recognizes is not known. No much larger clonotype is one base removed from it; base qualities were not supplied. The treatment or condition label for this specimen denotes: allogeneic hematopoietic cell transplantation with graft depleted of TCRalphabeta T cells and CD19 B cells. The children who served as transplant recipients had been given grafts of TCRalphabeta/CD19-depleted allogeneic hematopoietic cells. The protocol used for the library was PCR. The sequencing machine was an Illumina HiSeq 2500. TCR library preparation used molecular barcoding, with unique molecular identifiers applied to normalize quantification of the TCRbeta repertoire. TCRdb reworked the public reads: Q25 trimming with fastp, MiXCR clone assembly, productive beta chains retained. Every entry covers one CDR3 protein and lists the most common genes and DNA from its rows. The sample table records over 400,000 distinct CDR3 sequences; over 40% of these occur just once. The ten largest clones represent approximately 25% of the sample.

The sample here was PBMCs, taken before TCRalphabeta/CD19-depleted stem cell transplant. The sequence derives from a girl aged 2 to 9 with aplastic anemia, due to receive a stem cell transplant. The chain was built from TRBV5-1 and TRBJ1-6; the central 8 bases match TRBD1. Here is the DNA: TGCGCCAGCAGCCCCGGGACAGGCCGTAATTCACCCCTCCACTTT. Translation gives CASSPGTGRNSPLHF.